Shown below are 20 T cell receptor beta chains from a single sample sequenced in a study of blood T cells in healthy people across ages. A second PCR of about 7 to 12 cycles used a sample-barcoded 5' primer and a J-beta primer mix. MiXCR, run by TCRdb on the 5' RACE reads, gives a single entry per CDR3 protein. The table shows about 1.4 million distinct CDR3 sequences, with roughly 59% occurring only once. The material sequenced was blood. The receptors were gathered from a man between 18 and 29 years old in good health.

This clonotype was recorded once. This rearrangement joins TRBV6-5 to TRBJ2-6; 12 bases line up with TRBD1. The CDR3 spans 18 residues. J was trimmed by 2 bases and V by 2 bases; bases with no gene match: 4. Per germline, CDR1 MNHEY and CDR2 SVGAGI. Written as DNA, the CDR3 is TGTGCCAGCAGTTACGGGACAGGGGGCGTTCCTGGGGCCAACGTCCTGACTTTC. It is translated as CASSYGTGGVPGANVLTF.

CDR3 coding DNA: TGCGCCAGCAGCCACCATGTGGGGCCCACAGGGAAGAACACTGAAGCTTTCTTT. Its translation: CASSHHVGPTGKNTEAFF. The genes are TRBV4-1 and TRBJ1-1; possibly TRBD1 for D (6 bases). Germline assignment: CDR1 MGHRA and CDR2 YSYEKL. This CDR3 has 18 amino acids. The V and J ends lost 3 bases and 1 base respectively, with 21 bases between them.

This clonotype was recorded a few times. The V and J genes are TRBV10-3 and TRBJ1-5; no definite D call. V lost 3 bases and J lost 0, with 6 bases in between. In germline, CDR1 is ENHRY, CDR2 SYGVKD. The CDR3 is 14 amino acids. The CDR3 loop reads CAISDEGSNQPQHF. Here the CDR3 DNA reads TGTGCCATCAGTGATGAGGGTAGCAATCAGCCCCAGCATTTT.

This clonotype was counted between two and nine times. This sequence joins TRBV4-1 and TRBJ2-3; the D is unclear. The germline gives CDR1 MGHRA, CDR2 YSYEKL. Trimming shortened V by 6 bases and J by 1 base, and 8 bases separated the two germline ends. The CDR3 runs to 13 residues. Here the CDR3 reads CASRIPGTDTQYF. CDR3 DNA sequence: TGCGCCAGCAGGATCCCAGGCACAGATACGCAGTATTTT.

The genes are TRBV6-2 or TRBV6-3 and TRBJ2-5; D ambiguous. The CDR3 covers 14 residues. V dropped 0 bases and J dropped 11 bases, with 16 bases sitting between them. CDR1 MNHEY and CDR2 SVGEGT come from the germline V gene. CDR3 residues: CASSYSSLGHEQYF. For the CDR3, the DNA is TGTGCCAGCAGTTACTCGTCTCTAGGGCATGAGCAGTACTTC.

The chain uses TRBV7-2 and TRBJ2-3; the match to TRBD2 covers 11 bases. CDR1 SGHTA and CDR2 FQGNSA come from the germline V gene. V shed 2 bases and J 4 bases; nucleotides not matched to a gene: 8. The CDR3 covers 17 residues. The CDR3 DNA reads as TGTGCCAGCAGCTTAAGCGTAGCGGGGGGGCCTGCAGATACGCAGTATTTT. Its protein product is CASSLSVAGGPADTQYF.

CDR3: CASSFRTSGPEQYF. The DNA for the CDR3 is TGTGCCAGCAGCTTCCGGACTAGCGGCCCTGAGCAGTACTTC. This sequence joins TRBV4-2 and TRBJ2-7; TRBD2 matches at 10 bases. The V gene end was trimmed by 5 bases and the J gene end by 7 bases; junction bases not matched to a gene: 8. Per germline, CDR1 LGHNA and CDR2 YNFKEQ. CDR3 length: 14 residues.

The V gene is TRBV12-3 or TRBV12-4, the J gene TRBJ2-1, with D tentatively TRBD1 or TRBD2 (5 bases each). V was pared by 6 bases and J by 10 bases, with 16 bases between. The length of the CDR3 is 13 residues. This CDR3 reads CASSVLGVSEQFF. The CDR3 DNA reads TGTGCCAGCAGCGTTCTGGGGGTATCGGAGCAGTTCTTC.

J is TRBJ1-1 and V is TRBV5-1, with a tentative D call TRBD1 (6 bases). CDR3 length: 14 residues. V was trimmed by 4 bases and J by 1 base, leaving 11 bases between them. CDR1 SGHRS and CDR2 YFSETQ come from the germline V gene. DNA for the CDR3: TGCGCCAGCAGCGCCGAGGGGGGGAACACTGAAGCTTTCTTT. This encodes CASSAEGGNTEAFF.

J is TRBJ2-7 and V is TRBV6-1; possibly TRBD2 for D (6 bases). Trimming shortened V by 7 bases and J by 3 bases, and 10 bases separated the two germline ends. Germline V gene data show CDR1 as MNHNS and CDR2 as SASEGT. There are 12 residues in the CDR3. DNA for the CDR3: TGTGCCAGCACGGGGGAGTTCTACGAGCAGTACTTC. Protein: CASTGEFYEQYF.

The CDR3 coding sequence is TGCGCCAGCAGCCAAGACCGGGACAAGCTCTACAATGAGCAGTTCTTC. Its translation: CASSQDRDKLYNEQFF. The chain uses TRBV4-1 and TRBJ2-1, with TRBD1 as a possible D gene (6 bases). CDR3 size: 16 residues. The germline V gene has CDR1 MGHRA and CDR2 YSYEKL. With 0 bases removed from V and 3 bases from J, the gap between germline ends came to 12 bases.

This clonotype was observed a few times. The chain joins TRBV15 to TRBJ2-3; D might be TRBD1 or TRBD2, each matching 5 bases. The CDR3 covers 13 residues. From germline, CDR1 is LNHNV and CDR2 YYDKDF (reference sequence). V lost 2 bases to trimming and J lost 8 bases, with 11 bases between them. CDR3 sequence reads: CATSRTPGTTQYF. The CDR3 bases are TGTGCCACCAGCAGAACCCCCGGGACTACGCAGTATTTT.

The V call is TRBV28, the J call TRBJ2-5; 15 bases align to TRBD2. The V gene's germline CDR1 is MDHEN and CDR2 SYDVKM. This CDR3 is 16 amino acids long. Losses at the gene ends were 5 bases for V and 5 bases for J; bases not matched to a gene: 6. This CDR3 is CASSRTSGGAAETQYF. DNA for the CDR3: TGTGCCAGCAGTCGGACTAGCGGGGGGGCGGCTGAGACCCAGTACTTC.

The chain joins TRBV6-5 to TRBJ1-2; D remains ambiguous. This CDR3 comprises 12 residues. V lost 5 bases and J lost 7, with 11 bases in between. Germline-derived CDR1 and CDR2 are MNHEY and SVGAGI. The CDR3 bases are TGTGCCAGCAGTCAACCCCGGGGTGGCTACACCTTC. Translation: CASSQPRGGYTF.

The V call is TRBV29-1, the J call TRBJ2-1; D may be TRBD1 or TRBD2 (5 bases each). Between the trimmed V and J ends, which lost 7 bases and 7 bases, there was a span of 14 bases. The CDR3 totals 12 residues. Germline CDR1 reads SQVTM; CDR2 reads ANQGSEA. The CDR3: CSALGGLNEQFF. CDR3 bases: TGCAGCGCCCTTGGGGGATTGAATGAGCAGTTCTTC.

This clonotype was observed once. V is TRBV9 and J is TRBJ2-5, with TRBD1 matching 8 bases. The CDR3 sequence is 15 residues long. With 3 bases clipped from V and 7 bases from J, the junction kept 11 bases outside the gene matches. Germline V gene lookup returns CDR1 SGDLS and CDR2 YYNGEE. CDR3 in amino acids: CASSGKDRAIGTQYF. CDR3 sequence (DNA): TGTGCCAGCAGCGGAAAGGACAGGGCGATTGGGACCCAGTACTTC.

This chain links TRBV29-1 with TRBJ2-1, with D unclear. This CDR3 has 11 amino acids. V lost 7 bases and J 14 bases, leaving 18 bases between the germline ends. CDR1 is SQVTM and CDR2 is ANQGSEA in the germline V gene. The CDR3 sequence is CSAPFGESEFF. CDR3 coding DNA: TGCAGCGCCCCTTTTGGGGAAAGTGAGTTCTTC.

V usage is TRBV20-1 and J usage is TRBJ2-1, with 8 bases matching TRBD2. Unmatched junction bases numbered 3, after V lost 3 bases and J lost 5 bases. Germline V gives CDR1 DFQATT, CDR2 SNEGSKA (reference sequence). This CDR3 comprises 13 residues. The CDR3 reads CSASQLADNEQFF. The DNA for the CDR3 is TGCAGTGCTAGCCAACTAGCGGACAATGAGCAGTTCTTC.

The V and J genes are TRBV9 and TRBJ2-5, with 9 bases fitting TRBD2. J was trimmed by 1 base and V by 2 bases; bases with no gene match: 6. CDR1 and CDR2 (germline): SGDLS, YYNGEE. The length of the CDR3 is 16 residues. The CDR3 DNA reads as TGTGCCAGCAGCGTCGGCGTGACTAGCGGCCAAGAGACCCAGTACTTC. Translation gives CASSVGVTSGQETQYF. Full variable domain (outside the CDR3, taken from reference TRBV9 and TRBJ2-5): DSGVTQTPKHLITATGQRVTLRCSPRSGDLSVYWYQQSLDQGLQFLIQYYNGEERAKGNILERFSAQQFPDLHSELNLSSLELGDSALYFCASSVGVTSGQETQYFGPGTRLLVL.

CDR3 amino acids: CASTEDAASFEQYF. The CDR3, as DNA: TGTGCCAGCACAGAAGACGCGGCCTCTTTCGAGCAGTACTTC. This chain uses TRBV6-1 with TRBJ2-7, with D unclear. The CDR3 extends over 14 amino acids. From germline, CDR1 is MNHNS and CDR2 SASEGT. The V gene lost 7 bases and the J gene lost 6 bases, with 19 bases spanning the gap.